These 22 T cell receptor beta chains were all obtained from the same sample, sequenced in a study of T-cell reconstitution after alpha-beta-depleted transplantation in children. Library preparation (for TCRbeta) was performed with unique molecular identifiers. TCRdb reprocessed the PCR reads with MiXCR, giving one entry per CDR3 protein. The table records roughly 790,000 distinct CDR3 sequences, 16% of them present only once. The material sequenced was PBMCs, mostly from graft donor cells, taken 360 days after TCRalphabeta/CD19-depleted stem cell transplant. Source of these receptors: a male patient aged 10-17 years who had a stem cell transplant for acute lymphoblastic leukemia, so the T cells may come from the graft donor.

This clonotype has only a few counts. V and J are TRBV20-1 and TRBJ2-3; 10 bases line up with TRBD2. This CDR3 is built from 16 residues. Germline-derived CDR1 and CDR2 are DFQATT and SNEGSKA (reference sequence). V lost 5 bases and J lost 5; bases outside the gene matches: 13. The CDR3 DNA is TGCAGTGCTCCCAAGGGACTAGCGCCCCCGGTAGATACGCAGTATTTT. Its translation is CSAPKGLAPPVDTQYF.

CDR3 nucleotide sequence: TGCGCCAGCAGCTTGGATGGTTCTGTCTACGAGCAGTACTTC. Translated, it gives CASSLDGSVYEQYF. The chain employs TRBV5-1 and TRBJ2-7; D not certain. There are 14 residues in the CDR3. Germline-derived CDR1 and CDR2 are SGHRS and YFSETQ. Between the trimmed V and J ends, which lost 0 bases and 3 bases, there was a span of 10 bases.

This chain joins TRBV7-3 and TRBJ2-5, with a possible D match to TRBD2 (6 bases). The CDR3 is 17 residues long. V was shortened by 5 bases and J by 4 bases, with 23 bases between the two germline ends. CDR1 and CDR2 (germline): SGHTA, FQGTGA. CDR3 DNA: TGTGCCAGCAGCCCATATGCCCGCGTGGGAGGAGCAGAGACCCAGTACTTC. Translating it yields CASSPYARVGGAETQYF.

The sample holds a few counts of this clonotype. The V call is TRBV30, the J call TRBJ2-7; D is undetermined. The CDR3 is made up of 14 amino acids. V dropped 3 bases and J dropped 3 bases, with 15 bases sitting between them. Germline V gives CDR1 GTSNPN, CDR2 SVGIG (reference sequence). The CDR3 reads CAWSPDGWVYEQYF. DNA of the CDR3: TGTGCCTGGAGCCCCGATGGATGGGTCTACGAGCAGTACTTC.

This clonotype occurred many times. V gene TRBV18 combines with J gene TRBJ2-1; TRBD1 or TRBD2 may be the D gene (5 bases each). The CDR3 has 14 amino acids. The germline V and J ends were trimmed by 5 bases and 5 bases, with 13 bases remaining between them. Germline CDR1 KGHSH, CDR2 LQKENI. DNA of the CDR3: TGTGCCAGCTCAACGGTCCGGGGACACAATGAGCAGTTCTTC. This codes for CASSTVRGHNEQFF. Filled out from reference TRBV18 and TRBJ2-1, the complete variable domain reads NAGVMQNPRHLVRRRGQEARLRCSPMKGHSHVYWYRQLPEEGLKFMVYLQKENIIDESGMPKERFSAEFPKEGPSILRIQQVVRGDSAAYFCASSTVRGHNEQFFGPGTRLTVL.

The CDR3 is CASTFGPGGYTF. CDR3 coding DNA: TGTGCCAGCACCTTCGGACCCGGGGGCTACACCTTC. This sequence joins TRBV12-3 or TRBV12-4 and TRBJ1-2, with no clear D. V lost 7 bases, J lost 8 bases, and 14 bases lay in between. This CDR3 is built from 12 residues.

V is TRBV12-3 or TRBV12-4 and J is TRBJ2-1; 11 bases match TRBD2. This CDR3 has 16 amino acids. V dropped 6 bases and J dropped 6; count of bases not matched to a gene: 10. The CDR3 loop is CASSLRLAGTVNEQFF. The CDR3, as DNA: TGTGCCAGCAGCTTACGACTAGCGGGAACGGTCAATGAGCAGTTCTTC.

This clonotype was seen ten or more times. The V and J genes are TRBV3-1 and TRBJ2-7, with 8 bases lining up with TRBD2. J lost 2 bases, V lost 6 bases, and 6 bases had no gene match. This CDR3 has 14 amino acids. Germline V gene lookup returns CDR1 LGHDT and CDR2 YNNKEL (reference sequence). The chain's CDR3 is CASSPTSGPYEQYF. CDR3 nucleotides: TGTGCCAGCAGTCCTACTAGCGGACCCTACGAGCAGTACTTC.

The V gene is TRBV19, the J gene TRBJ2-1; 10 bases map to TRBD2. Germline-derived CDR1 and CDR2 are LNHDA and SQIVND (reference sequence). CDR3 length: 15 amino acids. The V segment lost 5 bases and the J segment 2 bases; nucleotides outside the gene matches: 3. For the CDR3, the DNA is TGTGCCAGTAGTGGACTAGCGGTCGCCTACAATGAGCAGTTCTTC. Residues: CASSGLAVAYNEQFF.

The V gene is TRBV29-1, the J gene TRBJ2-6, with TRBD1 identical over 8 bases. V shed 5 bases, J shed 6 bases, and the junction held 18 bases outside the gene matches. Germline loops: CDR1 SQVTM, CDR2 ANQGSEA. The CDR3 is 18 amino acids. CDR3 region: CSVSLPGTGALEANVLTF. DNA of the CDR3: TGCAGCGTTAGTCTCCCCGGGACAGGTGCTCTGGAGGCCAACGTCCTGACTTTC.

This clonotype was detected only a few times. V usage is TRBV7-9 and J usage is TRBJ2-5, with 8 positions matching TRBD1. Germline assignment: CDR1 SEHNR and CDR2 FQNEAQ (reference sequence). V trimming: 5 bases; J trimming: 6 bases; junction bases outside the gene matches: 11. This CDR3 is built from 15 residues. The CDR3 nucleotides are TGTGCCAGCAGCCAGAGCCTCGGACAGGGACAGACCCAGTACTTC. Residues: CASSQSLGQGQTQYF.

This clonotype came up many times. CDR3 region: CATSDPTGAGANVLTF. CDR3 nucleotide sequence: TGTGCCACCAGTGATCCTACAGGGGCTGGGGCCAACGTCCTGACTTTC. The rearrangement links TRBV24-1 to TRBJ2-6, with 7 positions matching TRBD1. CDR3 length: 16 residues. V shed 3 bases, J shed 2 bases, and the junction held 3 bases outside the gene matches. CDR1 is KGHDR and CDR2 is SFDVKD in the germline V gene.

This clonotype was counted many times. This chain uses TRBV7-3 with TRBJ2-1; no definite D call. V lost 5 bases, J lost 7 bases, and 15 bases lay in between. The CDR3 has 14 amino acids. CDR1 and CDR2 (germline): SGHTA, FQGTGA. The CDR3 region has the DNA TGTGCCAGCAGCCTCACCCGGGTCGGTAATGAGCAGTTCTTC. This gives the protein CASSLTRVGNEQFF.

This clonotype occurred a few times. The chain links TRBV7-6 to TRBJ2-3; the match to TRBD2 covers 7 bases. The CDR3 runs 16 residues. The germline V gene encodes CDR1 SGHVS and CDR2 FNYEAQ. With V trimmed by 5 bases and J by 4 bases, 12 bases remained unmatched. CDR3 in DNA: TGTGCCAGCAGCGCCAGGACTAGTCCCGTGGCAGATACGCAGTATTTT. It yields the protein CASSARTSPVADTQYF.

This clonotype was picked up a small number of times. V usage is TRBV20-1 and J usage is TRBJ2-1; 7 bases match TRBD2. The length of the CDR3 is 12 residues. Germline V gene lookup returns CDR1 DFQATT and CDR2 SNEGSKA (reference sequence). V dropped 0 bases and J dropped 8; count of bases not matched to a gene: 1. The CDR3 bases are TGCAGTGCTAGAGAGGGGGGGTATGAGCAGTTCTTC. It encodes CSAREGGYEQFF.

J is TRBJ2-7 and V is TRBV9; D call uncertain. The CDR3 loop spans 18 amino acids. CDR1 and CDR2 from the germline V gene are SGDLS and YYNGEE. V gave up 4 bases and J gave up 1 base, with 24 bases separating them. CDR3 in DNA: TGTGCCAGCAGCCAGCCATGGAAGTACGTCTCGGTATCCTACGAGCAGTACTTC. Protein sequence: CASSQPWKYVSVSYEQYF.

Only a few counts were recorded for this clonotype. The chain has TRBV27 and TRBJ1-3; D is undetermined. V lost 2 bases to trimming and J lost 2 bases, with 4 bases between them. CDR1 is MNHEY, CDR2 SMNVEV, per germline (reference sequence). This CDR3 spans 13 amino acids. The CDR3: CASSLTPGNTIYF. The CDR3 region has the DNA TGTGCCAGCAGTTTAACTCCTGGAAACACCATATATTTT.

This clonotype occurred a few times. The chain combines TRBV6-1 with TRBJ2-7; the match to TRBD1 covers 10 bases. With 6 bases clipped from V and 0 bases from J, the junction kept 14 bases outside the gene matches. The CDR3 contains 18 residues. CDR1 and CDR2 (germline): MNHNS, SASEGT. The CDR3 loop reads CASSRPGTGALFSYEQYF. The CDR3 DNA reads as TGTGCCAGCAGCCGTCCCGGGACAGGGGCACTTTTCTCCTACGAGCAGTACTTC.

This clonotype appeared many times. V is TRBV3-1 and J is TRBJ2-7, with D maybe TRBD1 (6 bases). CDR1 and CDR2 from the germline V gene are LGHDT and YNNKEL (reference sequence). V lost 1 base and J lost 0, with 7 bases in between. CDR3 length: 14 amino acids. The DNA for the CDR3 is TGTGCCAGCAGCCAAGGGGACAACTCCTACGAGCAGTACTTC. Amino acids: CASSQGDNSYEQYF.

The genes are TRBV24-1 and TRBJ2-7; 8 bases line up with TRBD2. Looked up from germline, CDR1 is KGHDR and CDR2 is SFDVKD. CDR3 length: 18 residues. Trimming cost V 2 bases and J 0 bases; bases outside gene matches: 11. CDR3 sequence: CATSDSTLFGTSSYEQYF. CDR3 nucleotides: TGTGCCACCAGTGATTCTACTTTATTCGGGACTAGCTCCTACGAGCAGTACTTC.

There are a few counts of this clonotype. The chain recombines TRBV4-2 with TRBJ2-7; a possible D gene is TRBD2 (6 bases). V shed 0 bases and J shed 3 bases, with 18 bases lying between them. This CDR3 comprises 17 residues. CDR1 is LGHNA and CDR2 is YNFKEQ in the germline V gene. The CDR3 is CASSQDWAASVFYEQYF. CDR3 nucleotides: TGTGCCAGCAGCCAAGATTGGGCGGCTAGCGTTTTCTACGAGCAGTACTTC.

The V call is TRBV20-1, the J call TRBJ1-2; 10 bases line up with TRBD1. V shed 5 bases, J shed 6 bases, and the junction held 3 bases outside the gene matches. Germline V gene sequence: CDR1 DFQATT, CDR2 SNEGSKA (reference sequence). This CDR3 has 12 residues. CDR3 bases: TGCAGTGCTGGGGGGACAGGGGATGGCTACACCTTC. Amino acids: CSAGGTGDGYTF.